This record concerns one T cell receptor beta chain sequence. No antigen is known for it. Base quality data are lacking; no much larger clone is found one base away. This specimen belongs to a study of blood T cell repertoires in COVID-19 (dated by TCRdb to about 2020). About the study as a whole: Samples from collaborators originated in the United States, Italy and Spain and spanned both the acute and convalescent phases of COVID-19. The material from the prospective study consisted of cDNA or gDNA derived from T cells, B-cell-depleted T cells, or PBMCs. Deeply sampled blood TCRbeta repertoires from subjects exposed to, actively infected with, or recovered from COVID-19 were included in the dataset. The repertoires were made available in a free public database intended to serve as a resource for research on the immune response to SARS-CoV-2. The samples were drawn from two sources: the first 160 participants of the ongoing ImmuneRACE study, and over 950 subjects contributed by 6 global collaborators. A de-identified subject ID, COVID-19 status, age in years and sex were almost always included in the sample metadata. Where available, HLA class I and class II types were taken from metadata supplied by the sample provider and were not determined by assay-based typing. Results the study describes overall, beyond this receptor: Clinical and demographic metadata were provided uncurated, with the amount varying by source and participant.

Taken from cysteine to phenylalanine, the CDR3 has 11 residues. This entry keeps only the CDR3 DNA: 33 bases, framed from base 1. As encoded in the germline V gene (reference sequence), CDR1 is GTSNPN while CDR2 is SVGIG. V loses 1 base at its end and J loses 7 bases; junction bases beyond the gene matches: 1. Whole blood was collected in K2EDTA tubes by collaborating institutions according to the institutions' own protocols. Collaborator samples were shipped for TCRbeta analysis as frozen whole blood, isolated PBMCs, or DNA extracted from either sample type. TCRbeta CDR3 regions were amplified from genomic DNA using the immunoSEQ Assay, a bias-controlled multiplex PCR. In the source study's methods: The number of nucleated cells in each sample was estimated from the amplification of reference gene primers within the assay. To quantify the absolute abundance of each unique TCRbeta CDR3 rearrangement, sequence reads were collapsed and filtered. For each sample, productive Simpson clonality was calculated as the square root of Simpson's diversity index over productive rearrangements. TCRdb's version of the immuneACCESS table is confined to in-frame rearrangements and falls short of the full clone set. An unresolved V gene accounts for under half of the shortfall where checked; the remainder is of unknown origin. Clone size and V and J calls were adopted from that table, with D and trimming inferred from the DNA. Counted in this sample were fewer than 250,000 clones; about 83% of them appeared once. The ten biggest clones cover approximately 7.4% of the sample.

This receptor chain uses TRBV30 and TRBJ2-7; TRBD1 agrees with 7 junctional bases. This sequence originates from a woman aged 45-65 years with acute or convalescent COVID-19. The sequenced sample consisted of peripheral blood. The DNA sequence is given as TGTGCCTGGAGTGCAGGGGGTGAGCAGTACTTC. The resulting protein is CAWSAGGEQYF.